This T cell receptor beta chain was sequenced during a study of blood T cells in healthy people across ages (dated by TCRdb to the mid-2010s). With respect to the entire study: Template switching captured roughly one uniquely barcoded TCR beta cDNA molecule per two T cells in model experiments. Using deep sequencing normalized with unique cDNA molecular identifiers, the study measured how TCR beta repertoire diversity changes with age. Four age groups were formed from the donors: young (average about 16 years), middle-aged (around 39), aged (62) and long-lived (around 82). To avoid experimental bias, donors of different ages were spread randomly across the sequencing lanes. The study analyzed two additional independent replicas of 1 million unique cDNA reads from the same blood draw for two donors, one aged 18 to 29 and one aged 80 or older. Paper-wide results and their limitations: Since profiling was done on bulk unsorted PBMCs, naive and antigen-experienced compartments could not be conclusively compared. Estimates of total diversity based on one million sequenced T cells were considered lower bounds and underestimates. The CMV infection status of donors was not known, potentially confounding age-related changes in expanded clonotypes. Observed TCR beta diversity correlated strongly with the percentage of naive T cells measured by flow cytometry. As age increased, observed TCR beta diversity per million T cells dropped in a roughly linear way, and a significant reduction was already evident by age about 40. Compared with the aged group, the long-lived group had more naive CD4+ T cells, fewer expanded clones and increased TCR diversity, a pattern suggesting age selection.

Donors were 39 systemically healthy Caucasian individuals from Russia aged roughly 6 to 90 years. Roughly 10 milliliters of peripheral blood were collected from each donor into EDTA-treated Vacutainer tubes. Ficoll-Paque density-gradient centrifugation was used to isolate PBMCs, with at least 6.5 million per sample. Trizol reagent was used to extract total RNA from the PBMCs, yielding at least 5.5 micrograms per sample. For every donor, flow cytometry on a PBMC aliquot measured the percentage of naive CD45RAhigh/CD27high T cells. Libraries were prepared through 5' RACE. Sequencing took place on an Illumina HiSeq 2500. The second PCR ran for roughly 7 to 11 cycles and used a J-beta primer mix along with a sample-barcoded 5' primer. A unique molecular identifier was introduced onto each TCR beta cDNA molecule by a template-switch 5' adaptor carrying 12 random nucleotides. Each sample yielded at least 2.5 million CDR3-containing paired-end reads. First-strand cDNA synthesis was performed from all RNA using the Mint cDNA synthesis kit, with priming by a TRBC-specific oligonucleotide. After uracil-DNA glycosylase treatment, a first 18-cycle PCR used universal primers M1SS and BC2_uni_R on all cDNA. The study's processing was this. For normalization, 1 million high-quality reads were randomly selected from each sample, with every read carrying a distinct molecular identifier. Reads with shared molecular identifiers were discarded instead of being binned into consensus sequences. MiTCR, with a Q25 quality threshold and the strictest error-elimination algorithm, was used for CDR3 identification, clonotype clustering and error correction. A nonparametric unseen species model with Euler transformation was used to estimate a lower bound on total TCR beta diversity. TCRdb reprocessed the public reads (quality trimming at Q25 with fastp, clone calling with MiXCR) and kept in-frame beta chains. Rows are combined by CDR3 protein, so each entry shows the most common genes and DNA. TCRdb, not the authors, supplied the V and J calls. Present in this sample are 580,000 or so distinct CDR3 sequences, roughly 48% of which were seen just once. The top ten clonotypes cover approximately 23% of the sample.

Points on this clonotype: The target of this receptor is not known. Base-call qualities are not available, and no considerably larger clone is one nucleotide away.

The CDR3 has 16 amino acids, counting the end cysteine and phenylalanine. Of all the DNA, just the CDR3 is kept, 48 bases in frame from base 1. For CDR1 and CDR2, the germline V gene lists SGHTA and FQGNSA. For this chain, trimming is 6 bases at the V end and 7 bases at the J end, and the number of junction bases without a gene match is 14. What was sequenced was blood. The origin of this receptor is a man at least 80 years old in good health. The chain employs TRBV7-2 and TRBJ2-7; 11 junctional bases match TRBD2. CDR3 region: CASSSRLAGKVDEQYF. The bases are TGTGCCAGCAGTTCGAGACTAGCGGGGAAGGTTGATGAGCAGTACTTC.